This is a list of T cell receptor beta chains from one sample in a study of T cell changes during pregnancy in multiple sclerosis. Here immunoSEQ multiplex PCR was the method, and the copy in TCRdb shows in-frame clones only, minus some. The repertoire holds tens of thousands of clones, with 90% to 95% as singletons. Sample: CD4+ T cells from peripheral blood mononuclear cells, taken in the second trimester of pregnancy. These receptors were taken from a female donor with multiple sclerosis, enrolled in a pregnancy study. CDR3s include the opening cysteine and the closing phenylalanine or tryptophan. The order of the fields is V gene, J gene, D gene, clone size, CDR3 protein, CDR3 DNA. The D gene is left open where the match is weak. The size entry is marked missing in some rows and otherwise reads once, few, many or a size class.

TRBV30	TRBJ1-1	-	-	CAWNGGANTEAFF	TGTGCCTGGAACGGTGGGGCGAACACTGAAGCTTTCTTT
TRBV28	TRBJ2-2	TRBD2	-	CASRYRPGLAGKNTGELFF	TGTGCCAGCAGGTACCGTCCGGGACTAGCGGGGAAGAACACCGGGGAGCTGTTTTTT
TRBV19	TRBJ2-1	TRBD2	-	CASSIGGRAINEQFF	TGTGCCAGTAGTATAGGCGGGAGGGCCATAAATGAGCAGTTCTTC
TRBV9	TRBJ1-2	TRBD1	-	CASSGDRGYGYTF	TGTGCCAGCAGCGGGGACAGGGGATATGGCTACACCTTC
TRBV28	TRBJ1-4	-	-	CASSLGRNEKLFF	TGTGCCAGCAGTTTAGGGAGGAATGAAAAACTGTTTTTT
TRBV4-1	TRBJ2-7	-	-	CASSQEAQGIYEQYF	TGCGCCAGCAGCCAAGAAGCACAGGGAATCTACGAGCAGTACTTC
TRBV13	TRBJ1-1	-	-	CASSTLRGSTEAFF	TGTGCCAGCAGCACCCTCAGGGGTTCCACTGAAGCTTTCTTT
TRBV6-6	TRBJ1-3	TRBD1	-	CASSSGDREGNTIYF	TGTGCCAGCAGTTCGGGGGACAGGGAGGGGAACACCATATATTTT
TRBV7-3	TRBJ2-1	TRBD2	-	CASSFGAGGNEQFF	TGTGCCAGCAGCTTCGGGGCGGGGGGAAATGAGCAGTTCTTC
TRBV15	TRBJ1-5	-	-	CATSRDRVSNQPQHF	TGTGCCACCAGCAGAGACAGGGTTAGCAATCAGCCCCAGCATTTT
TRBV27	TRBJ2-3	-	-	CASKLQGSTDTQYF	TGTGCCAGCAAACTACAGGGAAGCACAGATACGCAGTATTTT
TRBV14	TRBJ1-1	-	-	CASSQNGNTEAFF	TGTGCCAGCAGCCAAAACGGGAACACTGAAGCTTTCTTT
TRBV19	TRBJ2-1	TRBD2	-	CASRAGGDNEQFF	TGTGCCAGTAGAGCGGGAGGGGACAATGAGCAGTTCTTC
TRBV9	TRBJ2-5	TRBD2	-	CASSAGRGETQYF	TGTGCCAGCAGCGCGGGGCGGGGGGAGACCCAGTACTTC
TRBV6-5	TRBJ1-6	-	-	CASSPGSSSPLHF	TGTGCCAGCAGCCCGGGGAGTAGTTCACCCCTCCACTTT
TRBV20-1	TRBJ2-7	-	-	CSATQGSEQYF	TGCAGTGCTACACAGGGCAGCGAGCAGTACTTC
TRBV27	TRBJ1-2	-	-	CASTPLGQLNYGYTF	TGTGCCAGCACCCCACTTGGACAGCTCAACTATGGCTACACCTTC
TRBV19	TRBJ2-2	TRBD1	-	CASTPDRVAGELFF	TGTGCCAGTACCCCGGACAGGGTGGCCGGGGAGCTGTTTTTT
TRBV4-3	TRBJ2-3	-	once	CASSQGPGGGGLRDTQYF	TGCGCCAGCAGCCAAGGCCCTGGGGGCGGGGGCCTGAGGGATACGCAGTATTTT
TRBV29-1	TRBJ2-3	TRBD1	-	CSGRTGTVSADTQYF	TGCAGCGGTCGTACCGGGACAGTTAGCGCAGATACGCAGTATTTT
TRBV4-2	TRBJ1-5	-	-	CASSQDLLNSNQPQHF	TGTGCCAGCAGCCAAGATCTGCTAAATAGCAATCAGCCCCAGCATTTT
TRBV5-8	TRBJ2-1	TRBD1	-	CASSSPQDFKDRGNEQFF	TGTGCCAGCAGCTCCCCGCAAGATTTTAAGGACAGGGGAAATGAGCAGTTCTTC
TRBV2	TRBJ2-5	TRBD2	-	CASSEAGGIEHF	TGTGCCAGCAGTGAAGCGGGAGGGATAGAACACTTC
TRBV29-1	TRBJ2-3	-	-	CSVRGRVTDTQYF	TGCAGCGTTCGTGGCAGGGTGACAGATACGCAGTATTTT
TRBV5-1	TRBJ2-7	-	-	CASTSSTGYEQYF	TGCGCCAGCACCTCGTCGACTGGCTACGAGCAGTACTTC
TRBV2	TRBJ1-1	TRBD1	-	CASSEAEGARAFF	TGTGCCAGCAGTGAAGCGGAGGGGGCGCGGGCTTTCTTT
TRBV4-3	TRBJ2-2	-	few	CASSQEPAGDTGELFF	TGCGCCAGCAGCCAAGAGCCAGCAGGGGATACCGGGGAGCTGTTTTTT
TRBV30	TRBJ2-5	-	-	CAWSRGGVGSETQYF	TGTGCCTGGAGCAGAGGGGGGGTGGGGTCGGAGACCCAGTACTTC